This is a list of T cell receptor beta chains from one sample in a study of shared clonotypes between healthy human individuals. Method: immunoSEQ multiplex PCR; TCRdb's copy keeps in-frame clones and lacks some. The data show 650,000 to 750,000 clones, 55% to 75% seen once. The sequencing input was memory CD4+ T cells sorted from blood. Every receptor here comes from a woman aged 25 to 39 in good health. The CDR3 runs from the conserved cysteine through the conserved F or W. Each record gives: J gene, V gene, clone size, D gene, CDR3 protein, CDR3 DNA. A D gene is named only where the DNA matches it firmly. Expanded clones are given a class, and other clones once, few, many or no size at all.

>TRBJ2-1|TRBV29-1|.|TRBD2
CSVESIGLAELFYNEQFF
TGCAGCGTTGAGTCTATCGGACTAGCGGAATTATTCTACAATGAGCAGTTCTTC
>TRBJ1-3|TRBV28|.|.
CASSLVRGISSGNTIYF
TGTGCCAGCAGTTTAGTACGGGGCATCAGCTCTGGAAACACCATATATTTT
>TRBJ1-5|TRBV5-5|.|.
CASSQGTSNQPQHF
TGTGCCAGCAGCCAGGGTACAAGCAATCAGCCCCAGCATTTT
>TRBJ2-1|TRBV9|once|.
CASSAAPPGLGDEQFF
TGTGCCAGCAGCGCGGCCCCGCCGGGACTGGGGGATGAGCAGTTCTTC
>TRBJ1-2|TRBV30|.|.
CAWWTYDYGYTF
TGTGCCTGGTGGACATACGACTATGGCTACACCTTC
>TRBJ1-2|TRBV5-6|once|TRBD1
CATNRDRVRGYGYTF
TGTGCCACCAACCGGGACAGGGTTCGGGGCTATGGCTACACCTTC
>TRBJ2-4|TRBV4-1|many|.
CASSQEESIQYF
TGCGCCAGCAGCCAAGAGGAGAGTATTCAGTACTTC
>TRBJ2-2|TRBV6-4|.|.
CASEEQPNTGELFF
TGTGCCAGCGAGGAGCAGCCTAACACCGGGGAGCTGTTTTTT
>TRBJ1-5|TRBV2|.|.
CASSDRSSNQPQHF
TGTGCCAGCAGTGACAGAAGTAGCAATCAGCCCCAGCATTTT
>TRBJ2-1|TRBV9|once|.
CVSSGRLHGGNEQFF
TGTGTCAGCAGCGGAAGACTCCACGGGGGCAATGAGCAGTTCTTC
>TRBJ1-5|TRBV7-2|.|.
CASSLVQGAPQHF
TGTGCCAGCAGCTTAGTACAGGGTGCGCCCCAGCATTTT
>TRBJ1-1|TRBV18|.|.
CASSPEENTEAFF
TGTGCCAGCTCACCAGAGGAGAACACTGAAGCTTTCTTT
>TRBJ2-5|TRBV7-2|.|TRBD1
CASSFPDREETQYF
TGTGCCAGCAGCTTCCCGGACAGGGAAGAGACCCAGTACTTC
>TRBJ2-1|TRBV10-2|.|.
CASSQRDNEQFF
TGCGCCAGCAGTCAGCGGGACAATGAGCAGTTCTTC
>TRBJ1-1|TRBV7-2|.|.
CASSLSAVGNTEAFF
TGTGCCAGCAGCTTGTCAGCGGTAGGAAACACTGAAGCTTTCTTT
>TRBJ2-7|TRBV15|.|TRBD2
CATSTGTSPTYEQYF
TGTGCCACCAGCACCGGGACTAGCCCTACCTACGAGCAGTACTTC
>TRBJ1-1|TRBV19|.|.
CASSIGPLNTEAFF
TGTGCCAGTAGTATCGGGCCTCTGAACACTGAAGCTTTCTTT
>TRBJ1-3|TRBV18|.|.
CASSPSEGHSGNTIYF
TGTGCCAGCTCACCATCGGAGGGGCACTCTGGAAACACCATATATTTT
>TRBJ1-5|TRBV19|many|TRBD1
CASSPSPGQGNQPQHF
TGTGCCAGTAGTCCATCACCGGGACAGGGCAATCAGCCCCAGCATTTT
>TRBJ1-5|TRBV6-6|.|.
CASSPLQDQPQHF
TGTGCCAGCAGTCCCCTCCAGGATCAGCCCCAGCATTTT
>TRBJ2-3|TRBV5-5|.|.
CASKEGPQDTQYF
TGTGCCAGCAAGGAGGGGCCACAAGATACGCAGTATTTT
>TRBJ2-5|TRBV19|.|TRBD2
CASSSRLAGVLETQYF
TGTGCCAGTAGTTCCCGACTAGCGGGAGTTTTGGAGACCCAGTACTTC
>TRBJ2-3|TRBV7-2|once|.
CASSRGQVDTQYF
TGTGCCAGCAGCAGAGGACAAGTTGATACGCAGTATTTT
>TRBJ1-3|TRBV7-8|.|.
CASSQRGGRVGNTIYF
TGTGCCAGCAGCCAACGGGGGGGTAGGGTTGGAAACACCATATATTTT
>TRBJ1-5|TRBV7-8|.|.
CASSLGFGTSQPQHF
TGTGCCAGCAGCTTGGGCTTCGGGACATCCCAGCCCCAGCATTTT
>TRBJ1-2|TRBV10-2|once|.
CASSDPSGQTYGYTF
TGCGCCAGCAGTGATCCGAGCGGACAGACCTATGGCTACACCTTC
>TRBJ2-1|TRBV6-5|.|.
CASSSRARSSYNEQFF
TGTGCCAGCAGTTCCAGAGCGAGAAGCTCCTACAATGAGCAGTTCTTC
>TRBJ1-1|TRBV7-9|.|TRBD1
CASSGYRGPTEAFF
TGTGCCAGCAGCGGCTACAGGGGGCCCACTGAAGCTTTCTTT
>TRBJ2-3|TRBV7-3|few|TRBD2
CASSLGAGGARDTQYF
TGTGCCAGCAGCTTAGGGGCGGGAGGGGCGAGAGATACGCAGTATTTT
>TRBJ2-1|TRBV11-2|.|.
CASRVGNEQFF
TGTGCCAGCAGGGTGGGGAATGAGCAGTTCTTC
>TRBJ2-5|TRBV7-2|many|TRBD2
CASTPGLAHVETQYF
TGTGCCAGCACCCCCGGACTAGCCCACGTAGAGACCCAGTACTTC
>TRBJ2-1|TRBV28|.|TRBD2
CASRTSSGSSYNEQFF
TGTGCCAGCAGAACCTCTAGCGGGAGCTCCTACAATGAGCAGTTCTTC
>TRBJ1-1|TRBV2|.|TRBD1
CASRETGVRNTEAFF
TGTGCCAGCAGAGAAACAGGGGTACGGAACACTGAAGCTTTCTTT
>TRBJ2-7|TRBV5-1|.|.
CASSLALDFSYEQYF
TGCGCCAGCAGCTTGGCGCTCGACTTCTCCTACGAGCAGTACTTC
>TRBJ1-1|TRBV11-2|.|.
CASSLRGVGDTEAFF
TGTGCCAGCAGCCTCAGGGGTGTGGGGGACACTGAAGCTTTCTTT
>TRBJ2-7|TRBV7-2|.|TRBD1
CASTLTGGLPYEQYF
TGTGCCAGCACCCTAACAGGGGGCTTACCCTACGAGCAGTACTTC
>TRBJ1-5|TRBV2|.|.
CASHDGINQPQHF
TGTGCCAGTCATGACGGAATCAATCAGCCCCAGCATTTT
>TRBJ2-7|TRBV27|.|.
CASSLRVGGATYEQYF
TGTGCCAGCAGTTTAAGGGTGGGGGGCGCTACCTACGAGCAGTACTTC
>TRBJ1-2|TRBV10-2|.|.
CASSDTDSGYTF
TGCGCCAGCAGTGACACGGACAGCGGCTACACCTTC
>TRBJ2-1|TRBV5-5|.|.
CASNLNNEQFF
TGTGCCAGCAACCTGAACAATGAGCAGTTCTTC
>TRBJ2-2|TRBV6-5|.|.
CASSPRGWELFF
TGTGCCAGCAGTCCCAGGGGTTGGGAGCTGTTTTTT
>TRBJ2-7|TRBV6-5|.|.
CASSYGGQSYEQYF
TGTGCCAGCAGTTACGGCGGACAGTCCTACGAGCAGTACTTC
>TRBJ1-1|TRBV11-2|.|TRBD1
CASSLGTGGLGTEAFF
TGTGCCAGCAGCCTCGGGACAGGGGGCTTGGGCACTGAAGCTTTCTTT
>TRBJ1-3|TRBV30|.|.
CAWRPGSAGNTIYF
TGTGCCTGGAGACCAGGGTCGGCCGGAAACACCATATATTTT
>TRBJ1-2|TRBV29-1|.|TRBD1
CSVERQGAGGYTF
TGCAGCGTTGAAAGACAGGGCGCCGGGGGCTACACCTTC
>TRBJ2-1|TRBV5-1|.|.
CASSLGDPLYNEQFF
TGCGCCAGCAGCCTAGGGGATCCCCTCTACAATGAGCAGTTCTTC
>TRBJ1-4|TRBV7-7|few|TRBD1
CASSSKELDRGPPYGNEKLFF
TGTGCCAGCAGCTCTAAGGAACTGGACAGGGGGCCGCCCTACGGTAATGAAAAACTGTTTTTT
>TRBJ2-3|TRBV18|few|TRBD2
CASSPQGGRTEDTDTQYF
TGTGCCAGCTCACCACAAGGCGGGAGGACCGAGGACACAGATACGCAGTATTTT
>TRBJ2-1|TRBV19|.|.
CASSPGTDNEQFF
TGTGCCAGTAGCCCCGGGACGGACAATGAGCAGTTCTTC
>TRBJ1-1|TRBV9|.|.
CASSHPVNTEAFF
TGTGCCAGCAGCCACCCGGTGAACACTGAAGCTTTCTTT
>TRBJ1-1|TRBV29-1|.|.
CSVEESGEGTEAFF
TGCAGCGTTGAAGAGTCGGGGGAGGGCACTGAAGCTTTCTTT